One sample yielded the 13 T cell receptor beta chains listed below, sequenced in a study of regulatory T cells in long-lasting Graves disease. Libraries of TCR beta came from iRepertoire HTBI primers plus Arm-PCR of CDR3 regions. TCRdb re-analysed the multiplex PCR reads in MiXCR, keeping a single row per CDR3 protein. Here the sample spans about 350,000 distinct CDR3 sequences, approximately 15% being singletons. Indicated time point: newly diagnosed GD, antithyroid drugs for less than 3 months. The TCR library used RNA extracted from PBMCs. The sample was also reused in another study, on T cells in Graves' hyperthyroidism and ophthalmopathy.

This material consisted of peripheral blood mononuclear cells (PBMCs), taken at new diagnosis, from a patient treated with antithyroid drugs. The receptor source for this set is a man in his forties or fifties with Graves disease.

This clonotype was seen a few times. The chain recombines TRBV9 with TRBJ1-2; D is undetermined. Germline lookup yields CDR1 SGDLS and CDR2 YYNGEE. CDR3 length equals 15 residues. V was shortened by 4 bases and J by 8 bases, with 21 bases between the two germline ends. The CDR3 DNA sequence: TGTGCCAGCAGCCCCCAGCCTTTTCCCCTTGGGGGCTACACCTTC. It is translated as CASSPQPFPLGGYTF.

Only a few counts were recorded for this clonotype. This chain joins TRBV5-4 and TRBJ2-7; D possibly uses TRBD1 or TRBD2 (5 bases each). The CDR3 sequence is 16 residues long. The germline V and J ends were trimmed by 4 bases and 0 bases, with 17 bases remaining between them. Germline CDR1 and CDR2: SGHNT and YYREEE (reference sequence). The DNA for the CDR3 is TGTGCCAGCAGCCTTCGACCGGGACGGAGCTCCTACGAGCAGTACTTC. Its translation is CASSLRPGRSSYEQYF.

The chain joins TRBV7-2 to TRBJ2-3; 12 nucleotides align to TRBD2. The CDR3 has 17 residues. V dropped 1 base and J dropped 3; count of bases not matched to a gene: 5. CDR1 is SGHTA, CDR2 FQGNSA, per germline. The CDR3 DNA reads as TGTGCCAGCAGCTTAGAGGCCCTAGCGGGGGGGACAGATACGCAGTATTTT. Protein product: CASSLEALAGGTDTQYF.

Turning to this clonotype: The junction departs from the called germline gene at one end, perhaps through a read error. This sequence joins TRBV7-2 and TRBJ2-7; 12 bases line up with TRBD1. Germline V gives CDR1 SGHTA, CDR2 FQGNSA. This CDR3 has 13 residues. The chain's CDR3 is CASSTGTGGEVHF. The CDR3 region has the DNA TGTGCCAGCAGCACCGGGACAGGGGGCGAGGTGCACTTC.

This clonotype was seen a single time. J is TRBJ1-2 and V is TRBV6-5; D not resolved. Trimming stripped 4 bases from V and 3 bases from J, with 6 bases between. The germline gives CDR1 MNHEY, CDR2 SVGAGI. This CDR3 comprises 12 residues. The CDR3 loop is CASSWLYYGYTF. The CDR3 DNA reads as TGTGCCAGCAGTTGGTTATACTATGGCTACACCTTC.

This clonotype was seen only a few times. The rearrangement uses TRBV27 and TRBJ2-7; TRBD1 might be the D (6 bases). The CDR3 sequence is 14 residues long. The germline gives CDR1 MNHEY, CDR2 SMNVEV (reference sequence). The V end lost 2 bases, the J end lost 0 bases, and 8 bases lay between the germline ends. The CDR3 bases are TGTGCCAGCAGTTTAGACAGGCGCTCCTACGAGCAGTACTTC. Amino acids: CASSLDRRSYEQYF.

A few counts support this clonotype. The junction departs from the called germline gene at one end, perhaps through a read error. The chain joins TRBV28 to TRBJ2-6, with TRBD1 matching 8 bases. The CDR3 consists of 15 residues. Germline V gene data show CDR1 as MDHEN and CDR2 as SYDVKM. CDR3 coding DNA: TGTGCCAGCAGTGGCGGACAGGGCTGGGCCAACATCCTGACTTTC. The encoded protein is CASSGGQGWANILTF.

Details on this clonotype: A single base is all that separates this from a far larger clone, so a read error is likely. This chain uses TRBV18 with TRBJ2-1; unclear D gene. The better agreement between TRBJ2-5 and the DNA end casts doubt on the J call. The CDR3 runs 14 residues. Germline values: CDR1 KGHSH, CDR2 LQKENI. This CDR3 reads CASSPPSGLGTQYF. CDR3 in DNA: TGTGCCAGCTCACCCCCATCTGGGTTGGGGACCCAGTACTTC.

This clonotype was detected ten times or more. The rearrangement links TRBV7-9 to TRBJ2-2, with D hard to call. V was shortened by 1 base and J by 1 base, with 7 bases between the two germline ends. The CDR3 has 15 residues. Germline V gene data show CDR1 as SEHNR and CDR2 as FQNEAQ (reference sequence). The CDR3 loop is CASSLVAWNTGELFF. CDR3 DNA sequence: TGTGCCAGCAGCTTAGTTGCATGGAACACCGGGGAGCTGTTTTTT.

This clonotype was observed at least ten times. The CDR3 bases are TGTGCCAGCAGTTTAATCAGATTGGCGGAGCAGTTCTTC. Translation: CASSLIRLAEQFF. The chain uses TRBV28 and TRBJ2-1; D uncertain. V was shortened by 2 bases and J by 10 bases, with 12 bases between the two germline ends. Germline CDR1 MDHEN, CDR2 SYDVKM. This CDR3 has 13 amino acids.

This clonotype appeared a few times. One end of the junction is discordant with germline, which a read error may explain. DNA for the CDR3: TGTGCCAGCAGTTTAGGGGGCTACGAGCGGTACTTC. Protein sequence: CASSLGGYERYF. The chain couples TRBV28 to TRBJ2-7; D perhaps matches TRBD1 (6 bases). CDR1 and CDR2 (germline): MDHEN, SYDVKM. CDR3 length: 12 residues.

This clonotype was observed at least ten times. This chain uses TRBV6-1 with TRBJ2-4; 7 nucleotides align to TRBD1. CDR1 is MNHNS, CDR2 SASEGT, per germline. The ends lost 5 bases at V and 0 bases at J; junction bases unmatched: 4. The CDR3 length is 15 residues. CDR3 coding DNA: TGTGCCAGCAGTACAGGGGCGGGAGCCAAAAACATTCAGTACTTC. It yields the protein CASSTGAGAKNIQYF.

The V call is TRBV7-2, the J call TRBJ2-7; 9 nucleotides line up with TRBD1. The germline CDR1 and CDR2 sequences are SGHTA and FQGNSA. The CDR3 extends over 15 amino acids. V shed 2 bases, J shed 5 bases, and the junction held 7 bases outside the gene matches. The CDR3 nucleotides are TGTGCCAGCAGCTTAACTTACAGGGGGCCCCACGAGCAGTACTTC. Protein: CASSLTYRGPHEQYF. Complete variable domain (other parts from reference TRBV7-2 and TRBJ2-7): GAGVSQSPSNKVTEKGKDVELRCDPISGHTALYWYRQSLGQGLEFLIYFQGNSAPDKSGLPSDRFSAERTGGSVSTLTIQRTQQEDSAVYLCASSLTYRGPHEQYFGPGTRLTVT.